A selection of T cell receptor beta chains follows, all from one sample in a study of blood T cell repertoires in COVID-19. Produced via immunoSEQ multiplex PCR; TCRdb's table is partial and in-frame only. Here the sample spans a few hundred thousand clones, almost 85% being singletons. Sequenced material: PBMCs or T cells enriched from blood (not recorded which). These receptors were obtained from a man aged 40-50 years who had recovered from COVID-19. The CDR3 runs from the conserved cysteine through the conserved F or W. Fields, in order: V gene, clone size, D gene, J gene, CDR3 protein, CDR3 DNA. A D gene is named only where the DNA matches it firmly. Clone size appears in some rows only: once, few, many, or a class for an expanded clone.

V: TRBV19
size: few
D: TRBD2
J: TRBJ2-5
CDR3: CASSIGGTTENQETQYF
DNA: TGTGCCAGTAGTATAGGTGGGACTACCGAGAACCAAGAGACCCAGTACTTC

V: TRBV12-3/TRBV12-4
size: -
D: -
J: TRBJ2-1
CDR3: CASSFDSYNEQFF
DNA: TGTGCCAGCAGTTTCGACAGCTACAATGAGCAGTTCTTC

V: TRBV4-1
size: -
D: -
J: TRBJ2-3
CDR3: CASSQRQDSTDTQYF
DNA: TGCGCCAGCAGCCAAAGACAGGACAGCACAGATACGCAGTATTTT

V: TRBV28
size: -
D: TRBD1
J: TRBJ1-5
CDR3: CASGGQGVQPQHF
DNA: TGTGCCAGCGGGGGACAGGGAGTTCAGCCCCAGCATTTT

V: TRBV18
size: -
D: -
J: TRBJ2-6
CDR3: CASSPPRFSGANVLTF
DNA: TGTGCCAGCTCACCACCCCGTTTCTCTGGGGCCAACGTCCTGACTTTC

V: TRBV28
size: -
D: TRBD2
J: TRBJ2-2
CDR3: CASSKGLAGGELFF
DNA: TGTGCCAGCAGCAAGGGACTAGCCGGCGGGGAGCTGTTTTTT

V: TRBV20-1
size: -
D: -
J: TRBJ1-1
CDR3: CSAPRDTEAFF
DNA: TGCAGTGCCCCGCGGGACACTGAAGCTTTCTTT

V: TRBV9
size: few
D: -
J: TRBJ1-6
CDR3: CASRDAERGPLHF
DNA: TGTGCCAGCAGAGACGCGGAGCGGGGGCCCCTCCACTTT

V: TRBV27
size: -
D: -
J: TRBJ1-5
CDR3: CASSLSGSAQPQHF
DNA: TGTGCCAGCAGTTTGAGCGGGTCGGCTCAGCCCCAGCATTTT

V: TRBV2
size: -
D: -
J: TRBJ1-4
CDR3: CASTYIRGGAEKLFF
DNA: TGTGCCAGCACATACATCCGGGGGGGAGCTGAAAAACTGTTTTTT

V: TRBV5-6
size: -
D: -
J: TRBJ1-6
CDR3: CASSFRQGIISPLHF
DNA: TGTGCCAGCAGCTTCCGGCAGGGTATTATTTCACCCCTCCACTTT

V: TRBV6-2/TRBV6-3
size: -
D: -
J: TRBJ2-7
CDR3: CASSSGGLSSYEQYF
DNA: TGTGCCAGCAGTTCGGGCGGGCTTAGCTCCTACGAGCAGTACTTC

V: TRBV4-3
size: -
D: -
J: TRBJ1-2
CDR3: CASSQDQGRTKRGYTF
DNA: TGCGCCAGCAGCCAAGATCAAGGCAGGACTAAACGTGGCTACACCTTC

V: TRBV7-2
size: -
D: -
J: TRBJ2-3
CDR3: CASSSTGLPADTQYF
DNA: TGTGCCAGCAGCTCCACGGGACTCCCGGCAGATACGCAGTATTTT

V: TRBV6-5
size: -
D: -
J: TRBJ2-3
CDR3: CASSSGRELKDTQYF
DNA: TGTGCCAGCTCGTCCGGGAGAGAGTTAAAAGATACGCAGTATTTT

V: TRBV19
size: -
D: -
J: TRBJ1-5
CDR3: CASSTDSYQPQHF
DNA: TGTGCCAGTAGTACCGACAGTTATCAGCCCCAGCATTTT

V: TRBV19
size: -
D: -
J: TRBJ1-3
CDR3: CASTDIGASGNTIYF
DNA: TGTGCCAGTACCGACATAGGGGCATCTGGAAACACCATATATTTT